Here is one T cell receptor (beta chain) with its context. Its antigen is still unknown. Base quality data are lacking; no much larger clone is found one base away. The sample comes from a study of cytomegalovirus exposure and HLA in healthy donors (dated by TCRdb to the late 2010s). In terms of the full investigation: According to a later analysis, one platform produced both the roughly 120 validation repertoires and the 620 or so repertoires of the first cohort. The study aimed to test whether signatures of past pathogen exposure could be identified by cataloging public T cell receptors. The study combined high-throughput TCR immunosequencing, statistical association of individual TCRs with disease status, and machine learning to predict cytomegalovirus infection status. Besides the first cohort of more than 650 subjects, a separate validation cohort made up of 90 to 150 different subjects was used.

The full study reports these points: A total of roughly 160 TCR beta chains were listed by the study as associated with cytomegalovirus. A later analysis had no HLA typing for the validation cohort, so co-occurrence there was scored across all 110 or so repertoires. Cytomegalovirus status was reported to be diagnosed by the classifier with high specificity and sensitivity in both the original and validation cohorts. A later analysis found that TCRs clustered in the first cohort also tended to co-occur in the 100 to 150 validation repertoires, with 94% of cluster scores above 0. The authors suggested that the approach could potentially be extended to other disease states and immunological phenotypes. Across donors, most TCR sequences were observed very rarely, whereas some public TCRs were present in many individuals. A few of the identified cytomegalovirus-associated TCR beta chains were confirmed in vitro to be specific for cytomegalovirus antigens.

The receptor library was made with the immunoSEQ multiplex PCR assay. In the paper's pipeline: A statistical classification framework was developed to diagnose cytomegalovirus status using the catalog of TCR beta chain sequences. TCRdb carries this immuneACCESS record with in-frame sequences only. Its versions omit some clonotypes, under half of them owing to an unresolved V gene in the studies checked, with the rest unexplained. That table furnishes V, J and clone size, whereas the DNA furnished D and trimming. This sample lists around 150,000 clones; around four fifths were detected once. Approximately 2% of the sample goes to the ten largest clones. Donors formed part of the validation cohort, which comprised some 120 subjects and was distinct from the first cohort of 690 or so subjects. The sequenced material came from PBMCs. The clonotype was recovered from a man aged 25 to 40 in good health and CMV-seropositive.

The nucleotide sequence is TGTGCCAGCAGCCTCGCAAGAGCTCATGAGCAGTTCTTC. Translated, this is CASSLARAHEQFF. This chain is built from TRBV7-2 and TRBJ2-1; the D gene cannot be resolved reliably. The CDR3 numbers 13 residues from cysteine through phenylalanine. The retained sequence is limited to the CDR3, 39 bases, with the frame set at the first base. The CDR1 and CDR2 encoded by the germline V gene are SGHTA and FQGNSA. V is clipped by 5 bases and J by 8 bases, and the sequence between their germline boundaries is 13 bases long.